The clone carrying this T cell receptor (beta chain) was seen only a few times. Original data processing: Nucleated cell number was recorded as an estimate derived from reference gene primer amplification. Measured with immunoSEQ multiplex PCR; TCRdb has only the in-frame clones, and not every one. V and J calls and clone size are given by that table; D and trimming were obtained from the DNA. The sample yields roughly 34,000 clones, 80% to 90% seen once. The data belong to a study of blood T cell repertoires in COVID-19. Study-level information: Researchers got acute and convalescent COVID-19 samples from the United States, Italy and Spain. T cells, B-cell-depleted T cells, or PBMCs provided the cDNA or gDNA that served as material.

The germline V gene encodes CDR1 LNHNV and CDR2 YYDKDF (reference sequence). Trimming removed 4 bases from V and 1 base from J; junction bases left unmatched: 4. This CDR3 contains 15 residues. The sequencing input was peripheral blood. The sequence was obtained from a man in his sixties with active COVID-19. The genes are TRBV15 and TRBJ2-3; 8 bases are shared with TRBD1. The DNA for the CDR3 is TGTGCCACCAGCATACAGGGGGGCGGCACAGATACGCAGTATTTT. This translates into CATSIQGGGTDTQYF.